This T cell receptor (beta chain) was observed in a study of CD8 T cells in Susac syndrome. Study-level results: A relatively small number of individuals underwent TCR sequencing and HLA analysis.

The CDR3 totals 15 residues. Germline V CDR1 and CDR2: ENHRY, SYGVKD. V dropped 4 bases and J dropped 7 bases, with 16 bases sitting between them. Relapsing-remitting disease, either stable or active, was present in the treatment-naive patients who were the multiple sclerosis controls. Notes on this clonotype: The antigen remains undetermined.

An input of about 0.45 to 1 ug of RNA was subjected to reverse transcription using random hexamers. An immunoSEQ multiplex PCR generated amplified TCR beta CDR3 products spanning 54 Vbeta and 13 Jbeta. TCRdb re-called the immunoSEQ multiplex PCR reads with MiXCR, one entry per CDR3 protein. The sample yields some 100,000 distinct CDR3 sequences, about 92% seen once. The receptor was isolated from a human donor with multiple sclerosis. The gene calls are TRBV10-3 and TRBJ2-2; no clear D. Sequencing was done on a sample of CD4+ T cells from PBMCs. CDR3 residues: CAISGQSSPGGELFF. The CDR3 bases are TGTGCCATCAGTGGCCAGTCCAGCCCCGGCGGGGAGCTGTTTTTT.